This T cell receptor (beta chain) originates from a study of blood T cell repertoires in COVID-19. Using immunoSEQ multiplex PCR, the repertoire was profiled, and TCRdb retains in-frame clones only, with some absent. This sample has 250,000 to 300,000 clones; about 85% occur once, and the top ten carry 2% to 2.5%. This CDR3 contains 14 residues. Trimming pared 6 bases from V and 6 bases from J, leaving 15 bases between. From germline, CDR1 is MDHEN and CDR2 SYDVKM. Sequences were obtained from peripheral blood. This sequence originates from a woman in her 50s who had recovered from COVID-19. This chain connects TRBV28 to TRBJ2-1, with D possibly TRBD2 on 6 matching bases. DNA for the CDR3: TGTGCCAGCAGGGGCGGGACTTATAGCAATGAGCAGTTCTTC. Residues: CASRGGTYSNEQFF.